This T cell receptor beta chain came from a study of blood T cell repertoires in COVID-19. Study-level background: From the United States, Italy and Spain came samples of acute and convalescent COVID-19.

The assay was immunoSEQ multiplex PCR, and TCRdb's table has in-frame clones only and misses some. The top ten clones hold 6% to 9% of a sample with fewer than 200,000 clones, roughly 86% of them seen once. This clone has just a few counts. Per germline, CDR1 SQVTM and CDR2 ANQGSEA. Trimming pared 4 bases from V and 2 bases from J, leaving 12 bases between. This CDR3 has 13 residues. Source material: peripheral blood. The sequence came from a man aged 40-49 years who had recovered from COVID-19. The rearrangement uses TRBV29-1 and TRBJ2-7; weak D call: TRBD2 (6 bases). CDR3 nucleotide sequence: TGCAGCGTTGCGGCGGGATCTACCTACGAGCAGTACTTC. Encoded protein: CSVAAGSTYEQYF.